These 18 T cell receptor beta chains originate from one sample sequenced in a study of cytomegalovirus exposure and HLA in healthy donors. Libraries were prepared by immunoSEQ multiplex PCR; TCRdb keeps only in-frame clonotypes and omits some of them. The sample lists about 200,000 clones, around 84% occurring once. Sample: PBMCs. Receptors were obtained from a woman in her 30s in good health and CMV-seropositive.

The chain couples TRBV6-6 to TRBJ1-5, with TRBD1 matching over 7 bases. This CDR3 contains 16 residues. Germline V CDR1 and CDR2: MNHNY, SVGAGI (reference sequence). With V trimmed by 7 bases and J by 4 bases, 13 bases remained unmatched. Here the CDR3 reads CASIMTGSRQNQPQHF. The DNA of the CDR3 is TGTGCCAGCATTATGACAGGGTCCAGACAGAATCAGCCCCAGCATTTT.

In this sample, this clone turned up once. V usage is TRBV5-8 and J usage is TRBJ2-5, with 8 nucleotides matching TRBD1. In germline, CDR1 is SGHTS, CDR2 YDEGEE. V shed 4 bases, J shed 4 bases, and the junction held 6 bases outside the gene matches. This CDR3 comprises 14 residues. In DNA, the CDR3 is TGTGCCAGCAGCCAAGGACAGGGTCGAGAGACCCAGTACTTC. As protein: CASSQGQGRETQYF.

The V and J genes are TRBV18 and TRBJ1-1; a weak D match, TRBD1 (6 bases). The germline V gene has CDR1 KGHSH and CDR2 LQKENI. The germline V and J ends were trimmed by 2 bases and 10 bases, with 26 bases remaining between them. The CDR3 has 17 residues. CDR3: CASSPFSSEEQGSGAFF. The CDR3 DNA follows: TGTGCCAGCTCACCATTTTCCTCCGAGGAACAGGGATCCGGAGCTTTCTTT. Based on the CDR3 plus reference TRBV18 and TRBJ1-1, the full variable domain is NAGVMQNPRHLVRRRGQEARLRCSPMKGHSHVYWYRQLPEEGLKFMVYLQKENIIDESGMPKERFSAEFPKEGPSILRIQQVVRGDSAAYFCASSPFSSEEQGSGAFFGQGTRLTVV.

The chain employs TRBV2 and TRBJ1-1, with TRBD1 identical over 9 bases. The CDR3 is 14 amino acids. Germline V gene sequence: CDR1 SNHLY, CDR2 FYNNEI. V shed 6 bases, J shed 3 bases, and the junction held 5 bases outside the gene matches. The DNA for the CDR3 is TGTGCCAGCAGAGGACAGGGGCCGCACACTGAAGCTTTCTTT. Encoded protein: CASRGQGPHTEAFF. Using reference TRBV2 and TRBJ1-1 for the parts outside the CDR3, the full variable domain is EPEVTQTPSHQVTQMGQEVILRCVPISNHLYFYWYRQILGQKVEFLVSFYNNEISEKSEIFDDQFSVERPDGSNFTLKIRSTKLEDSAMYFCASRGQGPHTEAFFGQGTRLTVV.

The J gene is TRBJ2-7, the V gene TRBV10-3; 8 nucleotides agree with TRBD1. CDR3 length: 13 residues. Germline V gene sequence: CDR1 ENHRY, CDR2 SYGVKD. After removal of 8 bases from V and 6 bases from J, the junction contained 9 bases not matched to a gene. CDR3 nucleotide sequence: TGTGCCATCCAGGTCCAGGGGGCGGGCGAGCAGTACTTC. This codes for CAIQVQGAGEQYF.

This chain links TRBV5-8 with TRBJ1-1; the D gene is possibly TRBD1 (5 bases). CDR3 size: 14 residues. With 5 bases removed from V and 3 bases from J, the gap between germline ends came to 14 bases. Germline CDR1 is SGHTS and CDR2 is YDEGEE. The CDR3, as DNA: TGTGCCAGCAGGGGATCGGGGGAGGACACTGAAGCTTTCTTT. Translation: CASRGSGEDTEAFF.

This sequence joins TRBV19 and TRBJ2-7, with 10 bases fitting TRBD2. Germline CDR1 reads LNHDA; CDR2 reads SQIVND (reference sequence). This CDR3 contains 14 residues. Trimming removed 6 bases from V and 8 bases from J; junction bases left unmatched: 10. The CDR3 DNA is TGTGCCAGTAGCCGAGGCCTAGCGGGAGATAAGCAGTACTTC. It specifies CASSRGLAGDKQYF.

The V gene is TRBV5-6, the J gene TRBJ2-1, with D perhaps matching TRBD1 (5 bases). The V end lost 2 bases, the J end lost 10 bases, and 13 bases lay between the germline ends. In germline, CDR1 is SGHDT, CDR2 YYEEEE. CDR3 length: 13 residues. The CDR3 DNA reads as TGTGCCAGCAGCTTAGTGAGCAGGGCCGAGCAGTTCTTC. This translates into CASSLVSRAEQFF.

The rearrangement joins TRBV9 to TRBJ2-3; 15 bases match TRBD2. This CDR3 has 17 residues. V lost 4 bases to trimming and J lost 9 bases; unmatched junction nucleotides: 12. Germline assignment: CDR1 SGDLS and CDR2 YYNGEE. The CDR3 region has the DNA TGTGCCAGCAGCCCCAGAGGGACTAGCGGGAGGACTGCCACGCAGTATTTT. Encoded protein: CASSPRGTSGRTATQYF.

The gene calls are TRBV7-6 and TRBJ2-5; a possible D gene is TRBD1 (5 bases). CDR3 size: 16 residues. The germline V gene encodes CDR1 SGHVS and CDR2 FNYEAQ. V was trimmed by 2 bases and J by 2 bases, leaving 15 bases between them. CDR3 nucleotide sequence: TGTGCCAGCAGCTTATTTTTAGGGGCGCTGCAAGAGACCCAGTACTTC. The encoded protein is CASSLFLGALQETQYF.

This clone was counted only a few times. V usage is TRBV25-1 and J usage is TRBJ1-1; 7 bases match TRBD1. The CDR3 runs 12 residues. Germline assignment: CDR1 MGHDK and CDR2 SYGVNS. V lost 7 bases to trimming and J lost 4 bases; unmatched junction nucleotides: 3. CDR3 DNA: TGTGCCAGCAAGGGGGCAAGCACTGAAGCTTTCTTT. Protein sequence: CASKGASTEAFF.

The gene calls are TRBV19 and TRBJ1-5; D is possibly TRBD1 (5 bases). The V end lost 6 bases, the J end lost 1 base, and 13 bases lay between the germline ends. Germline CDR1 LNHDA, CDR2 SQIVND (reference sequence). The CDR3 covers 15 residues. The CDR3 protein is CASRSQGGSNQPQHF. The CDR3 region has the DNA TGTGCCAGTAGAAGTCAGGGAGGGAGCAATCAGCCCCAGCATTTT.

This clone was found a few times. The chain carries TRBV19 and TRBJ1-5; maybe TRBD1 (5 bases). Trimming shortened V by 6 bases and J by 4 bases, and 19 bases separated the two germline ends. Germline V CDR1 and CDR2: LNHDA, SQIVND (reference sequence). The CDR3 is made up of 16 amino acids. The CDR3 DNA follows: TGTGCCAGTAGGCCTACCATGACAGTGAGTAATCAGCCCCAGCATTTT. Its protein product is CASRPTMTVSNQPQHF.

This clone was recorded only once. This rearrangement joins TRBV7-2 to TRBJ2-3, with D perhaps matching TRBD2 (6 bases). Trimming took 1 base from V and 1 from J, leaving 9 bases between them. Germline-derived CDR1 and CDR2 are SGHTA and FQGNSA. The CDR3 is made up of 15 amino acids. The chain's CDR3 is CASSLGPGGTDTQYF. The DNA for the CDR3 is TGTGCCAGCAGCTTAGGCCCGGGAGGCACAGATACGCAGTATTTT.

This clone has a handful of counts. This chain uses TRBV4-1 with TRBJ1-1; no clear D. The CDR3 totals 11 residues. Germline CDR1 MGHRA, CDR2 YSYEKL. Deletions cut 3 bases from V and 8 bases from J, with 7 bases between. The CDR3 DNA sequence: TGCGCCAGCAGCCAGGGAGCCGAAGCTTTCTTT. Its protein product is CASSQGAEAFF.

The V and J genes are TRBV29-1 and TRBJ2-7, with TRBD1 matching 9 bases. Trimming at V came to 6 bases and at J to 3 bases, leaving 18 bases not matched to a gene. CDR1 is SQVTM and CDR2 is ANQGSEA in the germline V gene. This CDR3 has 17 residues. CDR3 in DNA: TGCAGCGTCCAACCCCGGACAGGGGACCTACTAAACTACGAGCAGTACTTC. Its translation: CSVQPRTGDLLNYEQYF.

The V and J genes are TRBV7-6 and TRBJ2-4, with 8 nucleotides matching TRBD1. The CDR3 has 15 amino acids. Germline V CDR1 and CDR2: SGHVS, FNYEAQ. The V and J ends lost 1 base and 15 bases, in that order; junction bases with no gene match: 14. The CDR3 spells CASSLGPGTGPFVYF. The CDR3 coding sequence is TGTGCCAGCAGCTTAGGGCCCGGGACAGGTCCTTTTGTGTACTTC.

This chain links TRBV9 with TRBJ2-3, with D perhaps TRBD2 (6 bases). Trimming removed 4 bases at V and 6 bases at J, with 18 bases between. The CDR3 covers 15 residues. The V gene's germline CDR1 is SGDLS and CDR2 YYNGEE. The CDR3 here is CASSPTDIGGDTQYF. The CDR3 DNA follows: TGTGCCAGCAGCCCGACCGATATTGGGGGGGATACGCAGTATTTT.